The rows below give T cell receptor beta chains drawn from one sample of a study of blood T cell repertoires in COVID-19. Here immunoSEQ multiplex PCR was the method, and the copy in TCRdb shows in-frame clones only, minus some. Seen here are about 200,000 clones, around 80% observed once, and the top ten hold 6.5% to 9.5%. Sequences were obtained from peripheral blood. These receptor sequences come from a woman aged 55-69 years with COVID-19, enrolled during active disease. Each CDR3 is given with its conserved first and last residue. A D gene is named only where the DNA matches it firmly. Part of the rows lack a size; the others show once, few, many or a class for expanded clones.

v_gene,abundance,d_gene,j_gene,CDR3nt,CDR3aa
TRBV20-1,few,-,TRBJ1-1,TGCAGTGCTAGGATCTCGGGTTTCTTT,CSARISGFF
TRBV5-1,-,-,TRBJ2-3,TGCGCCAGCAGCTTGGCCCGTGCAGGGTGGACAGATACGCAGTATTTT,CASSLARAGWTDTQYF
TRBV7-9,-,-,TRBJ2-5,TGTGCCAGCAGCTTAGGGGCAGGCCAAGAGACCCAGTACTTC,CASSLGAGQETQYF
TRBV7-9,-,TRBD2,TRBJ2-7,TGTGCCAGCGCGAGCGGGAGGGCCTACGAGCAGTACTTC,CASASGRAYEQYF
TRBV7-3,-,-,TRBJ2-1,TGTGCCAGCAGTCGAGGCTTATACAATGAGCAGTTCTTC,CASSRGLYNEQFF
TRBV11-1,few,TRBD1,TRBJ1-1,TGTGCCAGCAGCGGACAGGGCTTTGAAGCTTTCTTT,CASSGQGFEAFF
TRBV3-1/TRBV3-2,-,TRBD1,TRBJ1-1,TGTGCCAGCAGCCAACCGGGACAGGGTAGGTCAGGTGAAGCTTTCTTT,CASSQPGQGRSGEAFF
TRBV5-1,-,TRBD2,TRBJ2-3,TGCGCCAGCAGCTCAGGACTAGCGGGGGGGGCGTCTAGCACAGATACGCAGTATTTT,CASSSGLAGGASSTDTQYF
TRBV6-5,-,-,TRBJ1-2,TGTGCCAGCATCGGGAGTGGGGTCTATGGCTACACCTTC,CASIGSGVYGYTF
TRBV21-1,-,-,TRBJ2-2,TGTGCCAGCAGCCTCCGGGACAGGGGGCTTGGCACCGGGGAGCTGTTTTTT,CASSLRDRGLGTGELFF
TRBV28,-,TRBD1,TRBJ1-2,TGTGCCAGCACCCAGAGGACAGGGGGCTATGGCTACACCTTC,CASTQRTGGYGYTF
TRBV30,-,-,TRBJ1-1,TGTGCCTGGAGTGTTTTGGCAGGGTGGGGGAACACTGAAGCTTTCTTT,CAWSVLAGWGNTEAFF
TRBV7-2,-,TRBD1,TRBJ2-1,TGTGCCAGCAGCTTAGTAGGGACAGGGGAGGATGAGCAGTTCTTC,CASSLVGTGEDEQFF
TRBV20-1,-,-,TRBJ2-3,TGCAGTGCCGAGGAAAATACGCAGTATTTT,CSAEENTQYF
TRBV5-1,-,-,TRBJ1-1,TGCGCCAGCAGCTCGACAGGACCCCTTGAAGCTTTCTTT,CASSSTGPLEAFF
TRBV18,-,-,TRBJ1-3,TGTGCCAGCTCACCAGCGGGCTCTGGAAACACCATATATTTT,CASSPAGSGNTIYF
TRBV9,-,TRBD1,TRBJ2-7,TGTGCCAGCAGCGCCTCGACAGGGGCGGTGACCTACGAGCAGTACTTC,CASSASTGAVTYEQYF
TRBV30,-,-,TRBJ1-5,TGTGCCTGGACCCGAGGGGGATTCGGCAATCAGCCCCAGCATTTT,CAWTRGGFGNQPQHF
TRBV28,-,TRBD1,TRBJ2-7,TGTGCCAGCAGTACACGAGGGGGGGACAGGGGCCCCTTCTACGAGCAGTACTTC,CASSTRGGDRGPFYEQYF
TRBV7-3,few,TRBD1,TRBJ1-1,TGTGCCAGCAGCTTATCGGGACAGGGGGACACTGAAGCTTTCTTT,CASSLSGQGDTEAFF
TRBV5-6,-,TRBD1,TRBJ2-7,TGTGCCAGCAGTCCTACAGGGGGCGACGAGCAGTACTTC,CASSPTGGDEQYF
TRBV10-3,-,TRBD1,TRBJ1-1,TGTGCCATCAGTGTAAGGGGACAGGGGGCGACAGGGACTGAAGCTTTCTTT,CAISVRGQGATGTEAFF
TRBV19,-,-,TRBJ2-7,TGTGCGACAAGAAGGGCGTCTAGCGTGTACTACGAGCAGTACTTC,CATRRASSVYYEQYF
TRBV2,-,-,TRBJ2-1,TGTGCCAGCAGTGAATCAGGACAGTACAATGAGCAGTTCTTC,CASSESGQYNEQFF
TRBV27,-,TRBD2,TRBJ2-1,TGTGCCAGCAGTTTAAGCGGGGGGCTCCTTATTTACAATGAGCAGTTCTTC,CASSLSGGLLIYNEQFF
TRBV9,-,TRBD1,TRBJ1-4,TGTGCCAGCAGCCTGGGACAGGGTCGTGAAAAACTGTTTTTT,CASSLGQGREKLFF
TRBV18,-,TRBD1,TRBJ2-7,TGTGCCAGCTCGCCGGGACAGGGGAAGGAGCAGTACTTC,CASSPGQGKEQYF
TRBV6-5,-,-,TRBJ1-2,TGTGCCAGCAGTTACCAGGGCGGGACTAACTATGGCTACACCTTC,CASSYQGGTNYGYTF
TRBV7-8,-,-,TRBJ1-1,TGTGCCAGCAGCTCCCAACCCGTGTCGGTGAACACTGAAGCTTTCTTT,CASSSQPVSVNTEAFF
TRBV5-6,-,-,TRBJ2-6,TGTGCCAGCAGCTTTGGGCGCTCTGGGGCCAACGTCCTGACTTTC,CASSFGRSGANVLTF
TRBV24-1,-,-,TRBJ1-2,TGTGCCACCAGTGATGACGGCGGGGGGGGAGGCTACACCTTC,CATSDDGGGGGYTF
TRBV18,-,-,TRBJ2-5,TGTGCCAGCTCACCTACAGGGTCAGAGACCCAGTACTTC,CASSPTGSETQYF
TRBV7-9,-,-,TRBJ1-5,TGTGCCAGCAGCTTATTAGTCAATCAGCCCCAGCATTTT,CASSLLVNQPQHF
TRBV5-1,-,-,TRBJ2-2,TGCGCCAGCAGCTTACAAGTTGCGAACACCGGGGAGCTGTTTTTT,CASSLQVANTGELFF
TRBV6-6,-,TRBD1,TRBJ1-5,TGTGCCAGCAGGGGGACAGGTGGAGGCAATCAGCCCCAGCATTTT,CASRGTGGGNQPQHF